A single sample gave rise to the 26 T cell receptor beta chains below, sequenced in a study of OX40 agonist ivuxolimab in advanced cancers. Assay: immunoSEQ multiplex PCR; the TCRdb copy retains only in-frame clones and omits some. The sample carries 30,000 to 45,000 clones, approximately 82% recorded once. This specimen was CD4+ or CD8+ T cells sorted from blood, taken in a trial of the OX40 agonist ivuxolimab. All receptors derive from an adult with an advanced solid tumor such as melanoma, head and neck, liver or kidney cancer.

The chain links TRBV10-3 to TRBJ1-2; D is perhaps TRBD1 (6 bases). Germline values: CDR1 ENHRY, CDR2 SYGVKD. Trimming removed 7 bases from V and 8 bases from J, with 14 bases in between. CDR3 length: 12 residues. The CDR3 bases are TGTGCCATCACCGGGACATCGGGAGGCTACACCTTC. Its protein is CAITGTSGGYTF.

This clone was picked up a small number of times. This chain connects TRBV6-5 to TRBJ2-7, with a tentative D call TRBD1 (6 bases). This CDR3 comprises 13 residues. Trimming left V 3 bases short and J 4 bases short, with 10 bases between. In germline, CDR1 is MNHEY, CDR2 SVGAGI. CDR3 residues: CASSYWQGYEQYF. The CDR3 DNA is TGTGCCAGCAGTTATTGGCAGGGGTACGAGCAGTACTTC.

V is TRBV7-9 and J is TRBJ1-3; tentative D call: TRBD1 (6 bases). Trimming took off 6 bases at V and 3 bases at J, with 9 bases between the two ends. The germline CDR1 and CDR2 sequences are SEHNR and FQNEAQ (reference sequence). CDR3 length equals 13 residues. In DNA, the CDR3 is TGTGCCAGCAGACACAGGGATGGAAACACCATATATTTT. It yields the protein CASRHRDGNTIYF.

The V gene is TRBV27, the J gene TRBJ2-5; D possibly uses TRBD1 or TRBD2 (6 bases each). The germline CDR1 and CDR2 sequences are MNHEY and SMNVEV (reference sequence). This CDR3 has 16 amino acids. V was cut by 4 bases and J by 5 bases, with 20 bases left in between. CDR3 in amino acids: CASSSIPKGGGETQYF. In DNA form, the CDR3 reads TGTGCCAGCAGTTCAATCCCCAAGGGGGGAGGTGAGACCCAGTACTTC.

The chain has TRBV28 and TRBJ2-6; TRBD1 aligns across 7 bases. The CDR3 sequence is 17 residues long. J lost 0 bases, V lost 10 bases, and 12 bases had no gene match. CDR1 and CDR2 (germline): MDHEN, SYDVKM. The CDR3 sequence: CATWRTGLNSGANVLTF. In DNA, the CDR3 is TGTGCCACCTGGCGGACAGGATTAAACTCTGGGGCCAACGTCCTGACTTTC.

There are a few counts of this clone. The V gene is TRBV10-3, the J gene TRBJ2-2; TRBD1 might be the D (6 bases). Germline V CDR1 and CDR2: ENHRY, SYGVKD. The CDR3 contains 15 residues. Trimming cost V 6 bases and J 2 bases, with 13 bases left between them. The CDR3 DNA reads TGTGCCATCAGACCTGGACAGAGAAACACCGGGGAGCTGTTTTTT. It codes for CAIRPGQRNTGELFF.

The chain is built from TRBV27 and TRBJ2-1; 7 bases line up with TRBD1. Germline V lookup: CDR1 MNHEY, CDR2 SMNVEV (reference sequence). The CDR3 loop spans 20 amino acids. With 6 bases clipped from V and 3 bases from J, the junction kept 23 bases outside the gene matches. In DNA, the CDR3 is TGTGCCAGCAGACTACAGGGGACGATTTGGTCGTCGATAGTCTACAATGAGCAGTTCTTC. It specifies CASRLQGTIWSSIVYNEQFF.

The V and J genes are TRBV9 and TRBJ2-4; D perhaps matches TRBD2 (7 bases). V was clipped by 3 bases and J by 6 bases, with 16 bases between them. The CDR3 is 15 amino acids. Germline CDR1 reads SGDLS; CDR2 reads YYNGEE. CDR3 in amino acids: CASSGVGGGRNIQYF. For the CDR3, the DNA is TGTGCCAGCAGCGGGGTTGGGGGCGGGAGAAACATTCAGTACTTC.

The chain couples TRBV19 to TRBJ2-6, with D possibly being TRBD1 (6 bases). This CDR3 has 15 residues. Germline V gene sequence: CDR1 LNHDA, CDR2 SQIVND (reference sequence). V lost 7 bases and J 2 bases, leaving 12 bases between the germline ends. The CDR3: CASTGVSAGANVLTF. The CDR3 DNA is TGTGCCAGTACAGGGGTTAGCGCTGGGGCCAACGTCCTGACTTTC.

The chain links TRBV7-3 to TRBJ2-7, with TRBD2 matching over 7 bases. CDR1 and CDR2 (germline): SGHTA, FQGTGA. The CDR3 extends over 15 amino acids. With V trimmed by 2 bases and J by 0 bases, 4 bases remained unmatched. Here the CDR3 DNA reads TGTGCCAGCAGCTTACTCCCGGGGGGCTCCTACGAGCAGTACTTC. This encodes CASSLLPGGSYEQYF.

V usage is TRBV7-9 and J usage is TRBJ1-2; D call uncertain. Trimming took 1 base from V and 4 from J, leaving 4 bases between them. This CDR3 has 12 residues. Per the germline V gene, CDR1 is SEHNR and CDR2 is FQNEAQ (reference sequence). The CDR3 loop is CASSLETYGYTF. The CDR3 region has the DNA TGTGCCAGCAGCTTAGAGACCTATGGCTACACCTTC.

The chain employs TRBV27 and TRBJ2-1, with 8 bases fitting TRBD2. CDR1 is MNHEY and CDR2 is SMNVEV in the germline V gene (reference sequence). The J segment lost 4 bases and the V segment lost 2 bases, leaving 4 bases of the junction unmatched. This CDR3 region has 15 residues. This chain's CDR3 is CASSLRRGDYNEQFF. The DNA for the CDR3 is TGTGCCAGCAGTTTAAGGCGGGGGGATTACAATGAGCAGTTCTTC.

The chain employs TRBV27 and TRBJ2-1; TRBD2 aligns across 8 bases. V lost 6 bases and J lost 6; bases outside the gene matches: 22. The CDR3 runs to 19 residues. Germline loops: CDR1 MNHEY, CDR2 SMNVEV (reference sequence). CDR3 coding DNA: TGTGCCAGCAGGCCTAGGGGGGTCGCGGCGGGGGGCAGTTTCAATGAGCAGTTCTTC. Amino acid sequence: CASRPRGVAAGGSFNEQFF.

This clone has just a few counts. CDR3: CASSKTGGQYNEQFF. The CDR3 DNA reads TGTGCCAGCAGTAAGACAGGGGGCCAGTACAATGAGCAGTTCTTC. The chain links TRBV6-5 to TRBJ2-1; 10 nucleotides align to TRBD1. The CDR3 sequence is 15 residues long. Germline CDR1 reads MNHEY; CDR2 reads SVGAGI. Losses at the gene ends were 5 bases for V and 4 bases for J; bases not matched to a gene: 5.

The V call is TRBV18, the J call TRBJ2-2; 9 positions match TRBD1. The germline gives CDR1 KGHSH, CDR2 LQKENI. J was trimmed by 6 bases and V by 3 bases; bases with no gene match: 2. CDR3 length: 14 amino acids. Here the CDR3 DNA reads TGTGCCAGCTCACCTCGGGACAGGGCCGGGGAGCTGTTTTTT. Amino acid sequence: CASSPRDRAGELFF.

V gene TRBV15 combines with J gene TRBJ2-6; the D call may be TRBD1 or TRBD2 (6 bases each). The CDR3 has 18 amino acids. Trimming took off 8 bases at V and 0 bases at J, with 20 bases between the two ends. Germline V gene sequence: CDR1 LNHNV, CDR2 YYDKDF (reference sequence). CDR3 amino acids: CATSLGGLTLSGANVLTF. For the CDR3, the DNA is TGTGCCACCTCCCTTGGGGGGCTCACCCTCTCTGGGGCCAACGTCCTGACTTTC. Using reference TRBV15 and TRBJ2-6 for the parts outside the CDR3, the full variable domain is DAMVIQNPRYQVTQFGKPVTLSCSQTLNHNVMYWYQQKSSQAPKLLFHYYDKDFNNEADTPDNFQSRRPNTSFCFLDIRSPGLGDTAMYLCATSLGGLTLSGANVLTFGAGSRLTVL.

The gene calls are TRBV6-6 and TRBJ1-6; TRBD1 aligns across 9 bases. The V and J ends lost 6 bases and 10 bases, in that order; junction bases with no gene match: 7. The CDR3 is made up of 14 amino acids. Per germline, CDR1 MNHNY and CDR2 SVGAGI (reference sequence). This chain's CDR3 is CASRLDRGGSPLHF. The CDR3 nucleotides are TGTGCCAGCAGGCTGGACAGGGGTGGATCACCCCTCCACTTT.

The chain employs TRBV10-3 and TRBJ2-2; TRBD2 might be the D (5 bases). The CDR3 totals 14 residues. V shed 0 bases and J shed 4 bases, with 6 bases lying between them. The germline gives CDR1 ENHRY, CDR2 SYGVKD. The CDR3 loop is CAISESRVTGELFF. CDR3 DNA: TGTGCCATCAGTGAGTCGAGGGTCACCGGGGAGCTGTTTTTT.

This chain uses TRBV7-8 with TRBJ2-3; the match to TRBD2 covers 13 bases. The germline CDR1 and CDR2 sequences are SGHVS and FQNEAQ. J was trimmed by 7 bases and V by 7 bases; bases with no gene match: 8. The CDR3 sequence is 15 residues long. CDR3 in amino acids: CASTGLAGVLNTQYF. The CDR3 DNA reads TGTGCCAGCACCGGACTAGCGGGAGTTTTAAATACGCAGTATTTT.

The table lists this clone with a few counts. One end of the junction does not line up with germline, which may come from a read error. V is TRBV7-7 and J is TRBJ2-1; D is unclear. The CDR3 covers 13 residues. Germline V gives CDR1 SSHAT, CDR2 FNYEAQ (reference sequence). The CDR3 reads CASSSNPSTEQFF. For the CDR3, the DNA is TGTGCTAGCAGTTCCAACCCGTCCACTGAGCAGTTCTTC.

This clone came up a few times. The V and J genes are TRBV9 and TRBJ1-5; D gene uncertain. V was clipped by 2 bases and J by 4 bases, with 10 bases between them. Germline V CDR1 and CDR2: SGDLS, YYNGEE. The CDR3 contains 14 residues. The CDR3 loop reads CASSVGGINQPQHF. In nucleotides, the CDR3 is TGTGCCAGCAGCGTGGGCGGCATAAATCAGCCCCAGCATTTT.

This chain connects TRBV4-1 to TRBJ1-2; TRBD1 is a possible D gene (6 bases). Trimming took off 5 bases at V and 7 bases at J, with 17 bases between the two ends. CDR1 is MGHRA, CDR2 YSYEKL, per germline. CDR3 size: 14 residues. The CDR3: CASSNPSGAAGYTF. The CDR3 DNA reads as TGCGCCAGCAGCAACCCATCAGGGGCGGCTGGCTACACCTTC.

This clone was detected once. The DNA for the CDR3 is TGCAGCGTTGAAGGGTTGACTAGCCTGCCGAAGACCCAGTACTTC. This codes for CSVEGLTSLPKTQYF. This chain joins TRBV29-1 and TRBJ2-5; 7 bases map to TRBD2. This CDR3 region has 15 residues. Trimming took 1 base from V and 6 from J; bases not matched to a gene: 11. The germline CDR1 and CDR2 sequences are SQVTM and ANQGSEA.

The J gene is TRBJ1-5, the V gene TRBV28; 7 bases agree with TRBD1. From germline, CDR1 is MDHEN and CDR2 SYDVKM. The CDR3 sequence is 14 residues long. The V segment lost 4 bases and the J segment 11 bases; nucleotides outside the gene matches: 11. The CDR3 bases are TGTGCCAGCAGTTCGGACAGGCGGAGGCCAGCCCAGCATTTT. Protein product: CASSSDRRRPAQHF.

V usage is TRBV5-5 and J usage is TRBJ1-5, with D tentatively TRBD1 (5 bases). Trimming left V 0 bases short and J 6 bases short, with 13 bases between. Germline V gene lookup returns CDR1 SGHKS and CDR2 YYEKEE (reference sequence). CDR3 size: 15 residues. CDR3: CASSLGATAPQPQHF. DNA of the CDR3: TGTGCCAGCAGCTTGGGCGCGACAGCACCTCAGCCCCAGCATTTT.

This chain links TRBV9 with TRBJ1-3; 8 bases align to TRBD1. The V gene's germline CDR1 is SGDLS and CDR2 YYNGEE. The CDR3 length is 15 residues. Trimming cost V 4 bases and J 3 bases; bases outside gene matches: 6. In DNA form, the CDR3 reads TGTGCCAGCAGCCCGACAGGGGCAAGTGGAAACACCATATATTTT. Amino acid sequence: CASSPTGASGNTIYF.